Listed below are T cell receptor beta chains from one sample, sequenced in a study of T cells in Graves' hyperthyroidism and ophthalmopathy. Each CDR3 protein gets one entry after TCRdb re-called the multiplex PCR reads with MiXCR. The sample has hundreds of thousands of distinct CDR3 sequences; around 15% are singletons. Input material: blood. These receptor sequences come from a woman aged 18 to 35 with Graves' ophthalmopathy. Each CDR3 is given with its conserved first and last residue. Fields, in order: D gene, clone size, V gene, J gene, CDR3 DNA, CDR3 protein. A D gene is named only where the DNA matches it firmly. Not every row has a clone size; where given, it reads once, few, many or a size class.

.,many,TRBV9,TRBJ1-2,TGTGCCAGCAGCCCCGAAGTAATGGATTACGGTGGCTACACCTTC,CASSPEVMDYGGYTF
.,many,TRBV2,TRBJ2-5,TGTGCCAGCAGTCGCTTCCTCTCCGGGCCCCAAGAGACCCAGTACTTC,CASSRFLSGPQETQYF
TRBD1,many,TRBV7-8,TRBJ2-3,TGTGCCAGCAGCATCCGGGACAGGGTTACAGATACGCAGTATTTT,CASSIRDRVTDTQYF
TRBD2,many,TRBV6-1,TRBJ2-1,TGTGCCAGCAGTGATCGACTAGCGGGGACCCACAATGAGCAGTTCTTC,CASSDRLAGTHNEQFF
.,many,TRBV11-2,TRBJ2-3,TGTGCCAGCAGCACCGACACAGATACGCAGTATTTT,CASSTDTDTQYF
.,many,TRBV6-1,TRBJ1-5,TGTGCCAGCACCCTAGGTTCAGGGGCTAATCAGCCCCAGCATTTT,CASTLGSGANQPQHF
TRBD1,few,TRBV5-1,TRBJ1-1,TGCGCCAGCACCGGGGGGACAGGGGGCACTGAAGCTTTCTTT,CASTGGTGGTEAFF
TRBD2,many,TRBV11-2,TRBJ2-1,TGTGCCAGCAGCCACACTAGCGGGAGCTCCTACAATGAGCAGTTCTTC,CASSHTSGSSYNEQFF
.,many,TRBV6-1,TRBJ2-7,TGTGCCAGCAGTGAAGGGAGTGCCTACGAGCAGTACTTC,CASSEGSAYEQYF
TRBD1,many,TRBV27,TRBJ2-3,TGTGCCAGCAGTTTCGACAGGGCCCGGGCAGATACGCAGTATTTT,CASSFDRARADTQYF
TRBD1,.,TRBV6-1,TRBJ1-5,TGTGCCAGCAGTGAAACTTCGGGGACAGGGGGAAGTCGGCAGCCCCAGCATTTT,CASSETSGTGGSRQPQHF
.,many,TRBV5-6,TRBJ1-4,TGTGCCAGCAGCTTAAGTGCAACTAATGAAAAACTGTTTTTT,CASSLSATNEKLFF
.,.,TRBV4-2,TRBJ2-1,TGTGCCAGCAGCCAGAGGGGGGAACAATACAATGAGCAGTTCTTC,CASSQRGEQYNEQFF
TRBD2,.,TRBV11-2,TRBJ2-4,TGTGCCAGCAGCTTAGAGGGCACTAGCGGGGCTAAAAACATTCAGTACTTC,CASSLEGTSGAKNIQYF
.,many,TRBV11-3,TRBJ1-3,TGTGCCAGCAGCTCCTCTTGGGCGGCAGGACTCTCTGGAAACACCATATATTTT,CASSSSWAAGLSGNTIYF
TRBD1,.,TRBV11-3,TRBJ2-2,TGTGCCAGCAGCCTTACACCAGGGACAGGGGCGAACACCGGGGAGCTGTTTTTT,CASSLTPGTGANTGELFF
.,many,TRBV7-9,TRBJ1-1,TGTGCCACCAGGGGAATGAACACTGAAGCTTTCTTT,CATRGMNTEAFF
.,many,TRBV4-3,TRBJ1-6,TGCGCCAGCAGCCAATCGGGAGGTTCACCCCTCCACTTT,CASSQSGGSPLHF
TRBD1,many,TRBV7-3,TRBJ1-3,TGTGCCAGCCCGGACGGGACAGGGGTTAAAAACACCATATATTTT,CASPDGTGVKNTIYF
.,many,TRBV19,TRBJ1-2,TGTGCCAGTAGTGGGGCCCTCAACTATGGCTACACCTTC,CASSGALNYGYTF
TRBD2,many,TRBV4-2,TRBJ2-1,TGTGCCAGCAGCCATGAACTAGCGGGAGGGTACGATGAGCAGTTCTTC,CASSHELAGGYDEQFF
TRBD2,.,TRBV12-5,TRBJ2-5,TGTGCTAGTGGCCCGGGGGGAGAGACCCAGTACTTC,CASGPGGETQYF
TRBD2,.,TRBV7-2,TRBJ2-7,TGTGCCAGCAGCTTAGTTTCGGGAGGGACTAGCGGGGGGGACGAGCAGTACTTC,CASSLVSGGTSGGDEQYF
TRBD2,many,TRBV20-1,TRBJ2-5,TGCAGTGCTAGGGGGGCGGGGGGGTTACAAGAGACCCAGTACTTC,CSARGAGGLQETQYF
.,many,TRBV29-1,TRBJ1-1,TGCAGCGACAGGGATGGGATTGAAGCTTTCTTT,CSDRDGIEAFF
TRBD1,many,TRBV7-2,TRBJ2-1,TGTGCCAGCAGCCGCCGGGACAGGGGATACAATGAGCAGTTCTTC,CASSRRDRGYNEQFF
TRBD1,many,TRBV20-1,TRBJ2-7,TGCAGTGCCCGTGAGGGGGCCCACGAGCAGTACTTC,CSAREGAHEQYF
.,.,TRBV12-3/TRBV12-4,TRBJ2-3,TGTGCCACCGCGGGGGGGGTCGTGGACAGGGCCGGGACTACAGATACGCAGTATTTT,CATAGGVVDRAGTTDTQYF
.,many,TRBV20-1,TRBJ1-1,TGCAGTGCTAGCGATACTGAAGCTTTCTTT,CSASDTEAFF
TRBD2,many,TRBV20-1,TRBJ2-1,TGCAGTGCTAGACTGGCGAGGGGAGGGCATGAGCAGTTCTTC,CSARLARGGHEQFF
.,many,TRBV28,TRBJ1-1,TGTGCCAGCAGTTTTCGGATGAACACTGAAGCTTTCTTT,CASSFRMNTEAFF
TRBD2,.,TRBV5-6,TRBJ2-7,TGTGCCAGCAGCCCCGGGACTAGCCTTTCCTACGAGCAGTACTTC,CASSPGTSLSYEQYF
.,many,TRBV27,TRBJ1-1,TGTGCCAGCAGATCCCGAAACACTGAAGCTTTCTTT,CASRSRNTEAFF
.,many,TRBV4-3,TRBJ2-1,TGCGCCAGCAGCTTCGAGCGGTACAATGAGCAGTTCTTC,CASSFERYNEQFF
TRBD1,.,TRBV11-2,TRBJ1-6,TGTGCCAGCAGCTTAGCACGGGGACAGCCAAATTCACCCCTCCACTTT,CASSLARGQPNSPLHF
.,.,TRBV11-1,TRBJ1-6,TGTGCCAGCAGCTTAGTCGTGGGATCACCCCTCCACTTT,CASSLVVGSPLHF
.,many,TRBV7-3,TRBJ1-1,TGTGCCAGCAGCCAGGGGTCCTACACTGAAGCTTTCTTT,CASSQGSYTEAFF
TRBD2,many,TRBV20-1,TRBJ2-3,TGCAGTGCTTCGGTAGCGGGGGGGCTCGACACAGATACGCAGTATTTT,CSASVAGGLDTDTQYF
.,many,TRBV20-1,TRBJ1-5,TGCAGTGCTAGTCGGGACCGACATAGCAATCAGCCCCAGCATTTT,CSASRDRHSNQPQHF
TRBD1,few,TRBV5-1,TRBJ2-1,TGCGCCAGCAGCTTGGGAGGACAGGGGCAGTTCTTC,CASSLGGQGQFF
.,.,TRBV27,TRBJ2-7,TGTGCCAGCAGTTTCGGCGGAACCACCTACGAGCAGTACTTC,CASSFGGTTYEQYF
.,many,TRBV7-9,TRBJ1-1,TGTGCCAGCAGCCCCCCGGTGGGGGGCCCTGAAGCTTTCTTT,CASSPPVGGPEAFF
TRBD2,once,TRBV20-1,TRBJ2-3,TGCAGTGCTAGTGGAGCGGGAGCGCTCACAGATACGCAGTATTTT,CSASGAGALTDTQYF
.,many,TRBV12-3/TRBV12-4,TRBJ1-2,TGTGCCAGCAGGGGGGACCAGGAGGGCTACACCTTC,CASRGDQEGYTF
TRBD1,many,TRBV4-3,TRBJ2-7,TGCGCCAGCAGCCAAGATAGACCCAGACAGGGGGGATACGAGCAGTACTTC,CASSQDRPRQGGYEQYF
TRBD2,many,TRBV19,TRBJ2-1,TGTGCCAGTAGGCCTGGGTGGCGGGAGAAAGTGAATGAGCAGTTCTTC,CASRPGWREKVNEQFF